The 14 T cell receptor beta chains given below trace back to one sample, sequenced in a study of blood T cell repertoires in COVID-19. This table comes from immunoSEQ multiplex PCR, and its TCRdb copy is limited to in-frame clones, with some not included. The sample includes around 300,000 clones, 80% to 90% of them seen just once. Sequenced sample: PBMCs or T cells enriched from blood (not recorded which). These receptors all stem from a woman aged 18 to 35 who had recovered from COVID-19.

A remark on this clone: Other nucleotide sequences from this sample produce the same CDR3. This rearrangement joins TRBV9 to TRBJ1-1; D gene ambiguous. V gave up 0 bases and J gave up 1 base, with 7 bases separating them. The CDR3 is 14 amino acids. The V gene's germline CDR1 is SGDLS and CDR2 YYNGEE. The CDR3 nucleotides are TGTGCCAGCAGCGTAGCTCCAGAGAACACTGAAGCTTTCTTT. It encodes CASSVAPENTEAFF.

The CDR3 sequence is CASSLSRQGSGYTF. Written as DNA, the CDR3 is TGCGCCAGCAGCTTGAGCCGACAGGGATCTGGCTACACCTTC. J is TRBJ1-2 and V is TRBV5-1, with TRBD1 matching over 7 bases. The CDR3 spans 14 residues. The V segment lost 1 base and the J segment 7 bases; nucleotides outside the gene matches: 7. CDR1 SGHRS and CDR2 YFSETQ come from the germline V gene.

The rearrangement links TRBV7-6 to TRBJ1-1; TRBD1 agrees at 8 bases. CDR1 is SGHVS and CDR2 is FNYEAQ in the germline V gene. This CDR3 has 14 amino acids. V shed 5 bases, J shed 5 bases, and the junction held 7 bases outside the gene matches. CDR3 bases: TGTGCCAGCAGCCCAGGGGGCCCGCGGACTGAAGCTTTCTTT. It codes for CASSPGGPRTEAFF.

This rearrangement joins TRBV3-1 (or the pseudogene TRBV3-2) to TRBJ1-2; unclear D gene. From germline, CDR1 is LGHDT and CDR2 YNNKEL (reference sequence). The CDR3 runs to 12 residues. Trimming removed 1 base from V and 5 bases from J, with 5 bases in between. The CDR3 spells CASSQAEYGYTF. The CDR3 bases are TGTGCCAGCAGCCAAGCAGAATATGGCTACACCTTC.

The chain is built from TRBV10-3 and TRBJ1-1, with 8 bases identical to TRBD1. The germline V gene encodes CDR1 ENHRY and CDR2 SYGVKD. The CDR3 loop spans 13 amino acids. Losses at the gene ends were 4 bases for V and 4 bases for J; bases not matched to a gene: 2. The CDR3: CAISGTGGTEAFF. The CDR3 DNA is TGTGCCATCAGTGGAACAGGGGGCACTGAAGCTTTCTTT.

V and J are TRBV5-6 and TRBJ2-7, with 7 bases fitting TRBD2. Trimming at V came to 4 bases and at J to 5 bases, leaving 21 bases not matched to a gene. There are 18 residues in the CDR3. The germline CDR1 and CDR2 sequences are SGHDT and YYEEEE. Here the CDR3 reads CASSRLLLGTTLGHEQYF. The CDR3 DNA reads TGTGCCAGCAGCCGCCTATTATTAGGGACTACCCTAGGCCACGAGCAGTACTTC.

This clone was seen only a few times. The rearrangement uses TRBV5-4 and TRBJ2-1, with D perhaps matching TRBD2 (7 bases). Germline V gene sequence: CDR1 SGHNT, CDR2 YYREEE (reference sequence). Deletions cut 3 bases from V and 4 bases from J, with 11 bases between. This CDR3 has 14 residues. CDR3 protein: CASSWGGGYNEQFF. DNA for the CDR3: TGTGCCAGCAGCTGGGGGGGCGGGTACAATGAGCAGTTCTTC.

This CDR3 reads CASSSTTREGNTEAFF. DNA of the CDR3: TGTGCCAGCAGCTCCACGACCAGGGAGGGGAACACTGAAGCTTTCTTT. The chain links TRBV13 to TRBJ1-1; D is perhaps TRBD1 (5 bases). The germline V gene has CDR1 PRHDT and CDR2 FYEKMQ (reference sequence). V was cut by 4 bases and J by 1 base, with 16 bases left in between. This CDR3 region has 16 residues.

This chain uses TRBV9 with TRBJ2-2; D possibly corresponds to TRBD2 (7 bases). CDR3 length: 17 residues. V was trimmed by 0 bases and J by 0 bases, leaving 12 bases between them. Germline CDR1 and CDR2: SGDLS and YYNGEE. CDR3 in amino acids: CASSVDGGASNTGELFF. The CDR3 nucleotides are TGTGCCAGCAGCGTAGATGGGGGGGCCTCGAACACCGGGGAGCTGTTTTTT.

The chain couples TRBV28 to TRBJ1-2, with D unresolved. Trimming took 1 base from V and 14 from J, leaving 14 bases between them. Germline V gene data show CDR1 as MDHEN and CDR2 as SYDVKM. The length of the CDR3 is 12 residues. Here the CDR3 DNA reads TGTGCCAGCAGTTTATTCGACGACAAACGTACCTTC. It is translated as CASSLFDDKRTF.

This chain links TRBV15 with TRBJ1-2; maybe TRBD1 (5 bases). Between the trimmed V and J ends, which lost 3 bases and 5 bases, there was a span of 7 bases. Per germline, CDR1 LNHNV and CDR2 YYDKDF (reference sequence). The CDR3 loop spans 12 amino acids. Here the CDR3 DNA reads TGTGCCACCAGCAGGACAGATTATGGCTACACCTTC. Protein: CATSRTDYGYTF.

V is TRBV6-5 and J is TRBJ2-5; 8 bases are shared with TRBD1. CDR3 length: 15 amino acids. V gave up 6 bases and J gave up 5 bases; unmatched junction bases: 11. Per the germline V gene, CDR1 is MNHEY and CDR2 is SVGAGI. Here the CDR3 DNA reads TGTGCCAGCAGACTTATGACAGGGGCAAGCGAGACCCAGTACTTC. Amino acids: CASRLMTGASETQYF.

The chain combines TRBV5-6 with TRBJ2-6, with TRBD1 matching over 8 bases. This CDR3 is built from 17 residues. Germline V gives CDR1 SGHDT, CDR2 YYEEEE. Trimming at V came to 2 bases and at J to 3 bases, leaving 7 bases not matched to a gene. The CDR3 loop reads CASSFGQGALGANVLTF. In DNA, the CDR3 is TGTGCCAGCAGCTTCGGGCAGGGGGCGCTTGGGGCCAACGTCCTGACTTTC.

The chain uses TRBV12-3 or TRBV12-4 and TRBJ1-5; TRBD1 matches 7 bases. This CDR3 has 13 residues. The ends lost 8 bases at V and 2 bases at J; junction bases unmatched: 3. The CDR3 is CASVGQGNQPQHF. In DNA, the CDR3 is TGTGCCAGCGTCGGACAGGGCAATCAGCCCCAGCATTTT.